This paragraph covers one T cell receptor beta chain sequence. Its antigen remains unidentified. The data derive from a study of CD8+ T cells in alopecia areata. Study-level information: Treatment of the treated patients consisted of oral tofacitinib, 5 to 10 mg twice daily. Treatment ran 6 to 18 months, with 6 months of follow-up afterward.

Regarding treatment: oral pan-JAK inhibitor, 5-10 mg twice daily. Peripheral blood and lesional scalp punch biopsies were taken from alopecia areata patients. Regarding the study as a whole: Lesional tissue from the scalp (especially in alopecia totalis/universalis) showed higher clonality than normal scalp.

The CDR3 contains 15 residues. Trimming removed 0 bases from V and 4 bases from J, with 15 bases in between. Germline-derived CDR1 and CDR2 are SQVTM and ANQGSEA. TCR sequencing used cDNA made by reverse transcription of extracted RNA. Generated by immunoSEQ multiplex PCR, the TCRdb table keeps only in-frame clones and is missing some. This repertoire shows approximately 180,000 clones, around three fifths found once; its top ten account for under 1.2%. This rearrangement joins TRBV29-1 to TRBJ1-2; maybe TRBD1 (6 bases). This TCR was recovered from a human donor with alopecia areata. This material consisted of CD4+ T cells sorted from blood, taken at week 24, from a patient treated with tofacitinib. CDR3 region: CSVEEGQGLTYGYTF. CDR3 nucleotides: TGCAGCGTTGAAGAAGGCCAGGGGTTGACCTATGGCTACACCTTC.